This TCR beta chain was captured by sequencing in a study of blood T cell repertoires in COVID-19. Data came from immunoSEQ multiplex PCR; TCRdb stores just in-frame clones and leaves some out. The sample has around 140,000 clones; roughly four fifths are singletons. This TCR derives from a woman aged 50 to 60 with active or convalescent COVID-19. Sequencing was done on a sample of peripheral blood.

As DNA, the CDR3 is TGTGCCTGGAGTGACCCCCTGACAGGGATCGAGGAGCAGTTCTTC. Translation gives CAWSDPLTGIEEQFF. The chain joins TRBV30 to TRBJ2-1, with 7 bases fitting TRBD1. Germline V CDR1 and CDR2: GTSNPN, SVGIG (reference sequence). The CDR3 spans 15 residues. The ends lost 1 base at V and 10 bases at J; junction bases unmatched: 13.